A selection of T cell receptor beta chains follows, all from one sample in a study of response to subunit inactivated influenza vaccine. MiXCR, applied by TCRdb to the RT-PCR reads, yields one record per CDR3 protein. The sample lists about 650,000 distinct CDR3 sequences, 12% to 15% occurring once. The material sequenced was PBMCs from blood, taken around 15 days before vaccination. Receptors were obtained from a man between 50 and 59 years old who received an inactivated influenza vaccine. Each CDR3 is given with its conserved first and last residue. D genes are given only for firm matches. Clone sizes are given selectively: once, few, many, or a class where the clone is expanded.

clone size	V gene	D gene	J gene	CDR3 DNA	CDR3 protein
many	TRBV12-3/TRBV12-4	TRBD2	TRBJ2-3	TGTGCCAGCAGTTTGGCTAGCGGGGGGGCAGATACGCAGTATTTT	CASSLASGGADTQYF
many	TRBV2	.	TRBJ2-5	TGTGCCAGCAGTGAGGGGACGGAAGAGACCCAGTACTTC	CASSEGTEETQYF
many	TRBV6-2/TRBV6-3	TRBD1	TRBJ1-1	TGTGCCAGCAGTTACGGGACAGGGCGCGCTGAAGCTTTCTTT	CASSYGTGRAEAFF
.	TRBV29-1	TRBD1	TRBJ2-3	TGCAGCGTTAATCGACAGGGGGCCAGCACAGATACGCAGTATTTT	CSVNRQGASTDTQYF
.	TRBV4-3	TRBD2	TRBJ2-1	TGCGCCAGCAGCCAAGACGCGGGGGGGCCGTACAATGAGCAGTTCTTC	CASSQDAGGPYNEQFF
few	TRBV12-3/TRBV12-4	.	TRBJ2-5	TGTGCCAGCAGTTTTGGGGGGGCAATCCAAGAGACCCAGTACTTC	CASSFGGAIQETQYF
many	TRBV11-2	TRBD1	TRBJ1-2	TGTGCCAGCAGCCCCCAGACAGGGACCTATGGCTACACCTTC	CASSPQTGTYGYTF
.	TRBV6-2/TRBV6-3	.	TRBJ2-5	TGTGCCAGCAGTTACGGTGAGGGGCTTGGGACCCAGTACTTC	CASSYGEGLGTQYF
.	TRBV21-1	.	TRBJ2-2	TGTGCCAGCAGCAAAAACCGGGACAGGGAGAACACCGGGGAGCTGTTTTTT	CASSKNRDRENTGELFF
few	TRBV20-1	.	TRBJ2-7	TGCAGTGCTAGATTCGCATGGAACTACGAGCAGTACTTC	CSARFAWNYEQYF
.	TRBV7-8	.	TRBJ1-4	TGTGCCAGCACCCCCCTTACGTTGACACCGACCTTTAAACTGTTTTTT	CASTPLTLTPTFKLFF
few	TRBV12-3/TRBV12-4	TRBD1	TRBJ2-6	TGTGCCAGCAGTTTCGACAGGGACTCTGGGGCCAACGTCCTGACTTTC	CASSFDRDSGANVLTF
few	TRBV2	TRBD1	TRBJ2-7	TGTGCCAGCACCAGACAGGGGGGCTCCTACGAGCAGTACTTC	CASTRQGGSYEQYF
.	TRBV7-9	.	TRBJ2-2	TGTGCCAGCAGCAGAATCCAAGGGACCGGGGAGCTGTTTTTT	CASSRIQGTGELFF
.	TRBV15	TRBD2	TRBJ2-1	TGTGCCACCAGCAGAGAGATGTATCCTAGCGGTCACAATGAGCAGTTCTTC	CATSREMYPSGHNEQFF
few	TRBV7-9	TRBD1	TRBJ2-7	TGTGCCAGCAGCTTAGAGGACAGGAGCTACTACGAGCAGTACTTC	CASSLEDRSYYEQYF
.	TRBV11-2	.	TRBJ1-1	TGTGCCAGCAGCTTACTCACGGGACCCACGAACACTGAAGCTTTCTTT	CASSLLTGPTNTEAFF
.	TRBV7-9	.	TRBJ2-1	TGTGCCAGCAGCCCTCGGGGGTGGGGGATCTCCTACAATGAGCAGTTCTTC	CASSPRGWGISYNEQFF
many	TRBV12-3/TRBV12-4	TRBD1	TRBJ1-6	TGTGCCAGCAGTTTAGGGGGAGGGGGCGACTCACCCCTCCACTTT	CASSLGGGGDSPLHF
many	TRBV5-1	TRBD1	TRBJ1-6	TGCGCCAGCAGCGCGGGACAGGGTAATTCACCCCTCCACTTT	CASSAGQGNSPLHF
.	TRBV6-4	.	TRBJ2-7	TGTGCCAGCAGTGACTGCCTTGGTGTTGGAGACGAGCAGTACTTC	CASSDCLGVGDEQYF
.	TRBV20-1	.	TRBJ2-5	TGCAGTGCTAGTGGTGGGCATTTCGAGACCCAGTACTTC	CSASGGHFETQYF
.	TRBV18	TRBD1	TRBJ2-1	TGTGCCAGCTCAAAGGACAGGGGGGCAAATGAGCAGTTCTTC	CASSKDRGANEQFF
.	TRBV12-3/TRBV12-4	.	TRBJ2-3	TGTGCCAGCAGTTTATTCACGGGCGGGATCAACATAGATACGCAGTATTTT	CASSLFTGGINIDTQYF
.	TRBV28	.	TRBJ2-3	TGTGCCAGCAGTTTATTGGGCCCCCCACCAGATACGCAGTATTTT	CASSLLGPPPDTQYF
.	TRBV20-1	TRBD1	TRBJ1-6	TGCAGTGCTAGGGAGACAGGGGTTAGGTTTTCACCCCTCCACTTT	CSARETGVRFSPLHF
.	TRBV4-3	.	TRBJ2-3	TGCGCCAGCAGCCAAGTGTCGGGTTTTGATACGCAGTATTTT	CASSQVSGFDTQYF
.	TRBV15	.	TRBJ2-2	TGTGCCACCAGCAGAGATCGGGGCGGAGGGGTTGGCGGCGGGGAGCTGTTTTTT	CATSRDRGGGVGGGELFF
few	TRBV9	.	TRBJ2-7	TGTGCCAGCAGCGGGGGCCCTCGAGCCGAGCAGTACTTC	CASSGGPRAEQYF
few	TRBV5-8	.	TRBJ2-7	TGTGCCAGCAGCTACGCCGGGTTATTCTACGAGCAGTACTTC	CASSYAGLFYEQYF
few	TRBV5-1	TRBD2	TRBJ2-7	TGCGCCAGCAGCTTGCCCTCGCGGCGGGAGTTCCCCTACGAGCAGTACTTC	CASSLPSRREFPYEQYF
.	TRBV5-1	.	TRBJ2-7	TGCGCCAGCAGCTTTTATTTGTTCGTTTTAAGTAGGAGGGGGAAATACGAGCAGTACTTC	CASSFYLFVLSRRGKYEQYF
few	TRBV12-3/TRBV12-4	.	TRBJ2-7	TGTGCCAGCAGTCCCTGGGACGAGGGAGGTGACGAGCAGTACTTC	CASSPWDEGGDEQYF
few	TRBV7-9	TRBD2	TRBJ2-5	TGTGCCAGCAGCCCCGTGGGGAGGGGAGAGACCCAGTACTTC	CASSPVGRGETQYF
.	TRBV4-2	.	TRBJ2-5	TGTGCCAGCAGCCAAGAGGCAGGCCAAGAGACCCAGTACTTC	CASSQEAGQETQYF
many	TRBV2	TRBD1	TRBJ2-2	TGTGCCAGCAGGGGACAGGATACCGGGGAGCTGTTTTTT	CASRGQDTGELFF
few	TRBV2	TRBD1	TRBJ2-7	TGTGCCAGCAGTGCGGACAGGGACTACGAGCAGTACTTC	CASSADRDYEQYF
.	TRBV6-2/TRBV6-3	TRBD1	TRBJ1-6	TGTGCCAGCAGCTCTCGGACAGGGGACCTTTCACCCCTCCACTTT	CASSSRTGDLSPLHF
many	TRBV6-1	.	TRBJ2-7	TGTGCCAGCCGCCCCGGGGCCCGGTACGAGCAGTACTTC	CASRPGARYEQYF
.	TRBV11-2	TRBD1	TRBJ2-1	TGTGCCAGCAGCTTAGCGGGACAGGCCTATGAGCAGTTCTTC	CASSLAGQAYEQFF
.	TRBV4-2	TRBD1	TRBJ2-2	TGTGCCAGCAGCCGGACAGGGGGCGACACCGGGGAGCTGTTTTTT	CASSRTGGDTGELFF
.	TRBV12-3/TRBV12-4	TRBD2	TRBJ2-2	TGTGCCAGCAGTTCCACGTCGGGGGGGCGCGGCACCGGGGAGCTGTTTTTT	CASSSTSGGRGTGELFF
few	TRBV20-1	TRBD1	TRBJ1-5	TGCAGTGCTACCCAGGGGGGCAATCAGCCCCAGCATTTT	CSATQGGNQPQHF
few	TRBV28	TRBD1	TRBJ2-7	TGTGCCAGCAGTATACCGGACAGGAGCTCCTACGAGCAGTACTTC	CASSIPDRSSYEQYF